This T cell receptor beta chain was obtained from a study of CD8+ T cells in alopecia areata. Study-level information: The study gave treated patients oral tofacitinib at 5 to 10 mg twice daily. Study results and caveats: Scalp sequencing captures resident alphabeta T cells of normal skin too. Across lesional scalp, and particularly alopecia totalis/universalis, clonality surpassed that of normal scalp.

Reverse transcribed after extraction, RNA yielded cDNA as the sequencing template. Measured with immunoSEQ multiplex PCR; TCRdb has only the in-frame clones, and not every one. The profile shows about 180,000 clones, roughly 66% of them singletons. This clone was detected only a few times. What it recognizes is unknown. Germline assignment: CDR1 SGHDN and CDR2 FVKESK. V was trimmed by 4 bases and J by 5 bases, leaving 15 bases between them. There are 15 residues in the CDR3. The sample was CD8+ T cells sorted from blood, taken at week 0. The chain links TRBV14 to TRBJ2-1; tentatively, D is TRBD1 or TRBD2 (5 bases each). The receptor's source is a human donor with alopecia areata. Written as DNA, the CDR3 is TGTGCCAGCAGCCCTCGAGGGTGGGGGAACAATGAGCAGTTCTTC. Translation: CASSPRGWGNNEQFF.